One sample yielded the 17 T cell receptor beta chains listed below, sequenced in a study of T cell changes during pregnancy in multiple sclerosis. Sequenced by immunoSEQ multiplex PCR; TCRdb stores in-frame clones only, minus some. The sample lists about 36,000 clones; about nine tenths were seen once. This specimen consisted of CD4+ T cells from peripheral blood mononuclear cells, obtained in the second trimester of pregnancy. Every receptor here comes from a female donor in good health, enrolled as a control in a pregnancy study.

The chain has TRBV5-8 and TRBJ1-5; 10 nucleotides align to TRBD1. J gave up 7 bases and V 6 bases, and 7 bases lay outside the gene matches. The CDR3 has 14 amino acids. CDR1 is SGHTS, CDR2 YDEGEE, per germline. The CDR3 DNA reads TGTGCCAGCAACCCCGGGACAGGGGTACAGCCCCAGCATTTT. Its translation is CASNPGTGVQPQHF.

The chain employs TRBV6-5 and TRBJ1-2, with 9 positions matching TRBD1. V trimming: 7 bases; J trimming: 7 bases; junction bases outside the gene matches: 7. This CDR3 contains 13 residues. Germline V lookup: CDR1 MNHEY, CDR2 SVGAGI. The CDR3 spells CASTFTGGSGYTF. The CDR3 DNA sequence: TGTGCCAGCACATTTACAGGGGGCAGTGGCTACACCTTC.

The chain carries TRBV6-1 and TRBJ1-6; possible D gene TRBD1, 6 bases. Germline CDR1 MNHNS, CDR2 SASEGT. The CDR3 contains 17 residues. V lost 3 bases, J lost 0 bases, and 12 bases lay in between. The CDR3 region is CASSDGQWGSYNSPLHF. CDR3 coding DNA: TGTGCCAGCAGTGACGGACAGTGGGGCTCCTATAATTCACCCCTCCACTTT.

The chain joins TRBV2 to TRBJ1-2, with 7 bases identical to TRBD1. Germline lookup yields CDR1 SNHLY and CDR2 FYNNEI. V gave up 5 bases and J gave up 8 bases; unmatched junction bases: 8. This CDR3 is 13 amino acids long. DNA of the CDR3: TGTGCCAGCAGTTTAGACAGGGTAAACGGCTACACCTTC. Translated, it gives CASSLDRVNGYTF. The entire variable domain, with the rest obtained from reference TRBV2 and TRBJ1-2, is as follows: EPEVTQTPSHQVTQMGQEVILRCVPISNHLYFYWYRQILGQKVEFLVSFYNNEISEKSEIFDDQFSVERPDGSNFTLKIRSTKLEDSAMYFCASSLDRVNGYTFGSGTRLTVV.

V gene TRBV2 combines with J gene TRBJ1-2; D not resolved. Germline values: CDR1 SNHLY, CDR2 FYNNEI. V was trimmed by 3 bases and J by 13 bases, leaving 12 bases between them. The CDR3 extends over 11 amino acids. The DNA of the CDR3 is TGTGCCAGCAGTGAGGAGGTAACCTTCACCTTC. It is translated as CASSEEVTFTF.

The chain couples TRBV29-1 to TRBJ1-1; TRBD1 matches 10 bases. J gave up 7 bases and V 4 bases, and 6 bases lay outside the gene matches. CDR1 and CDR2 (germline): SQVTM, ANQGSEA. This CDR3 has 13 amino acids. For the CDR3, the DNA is TGCAGCGTTGGAGACAGGGGGCGCGATGAAGCTTTCTTT. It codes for CSVGDRGRDEAFF.

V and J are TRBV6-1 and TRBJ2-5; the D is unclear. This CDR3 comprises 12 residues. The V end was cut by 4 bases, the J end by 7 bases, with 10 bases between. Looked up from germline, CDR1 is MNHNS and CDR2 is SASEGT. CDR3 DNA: TGTGCCAGCAGTGGGCCCCCAAGGACCCAGTACTTC. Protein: CASSGPPRTQYF.

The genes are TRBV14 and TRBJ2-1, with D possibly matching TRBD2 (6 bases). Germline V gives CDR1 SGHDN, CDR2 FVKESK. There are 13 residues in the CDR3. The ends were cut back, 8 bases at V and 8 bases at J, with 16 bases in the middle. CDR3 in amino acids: CASRKGGGDEQFF. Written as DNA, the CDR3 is TGTGCCAGCCGTAAGGGAGGTGGGGATGAGCAGTTCTTC.

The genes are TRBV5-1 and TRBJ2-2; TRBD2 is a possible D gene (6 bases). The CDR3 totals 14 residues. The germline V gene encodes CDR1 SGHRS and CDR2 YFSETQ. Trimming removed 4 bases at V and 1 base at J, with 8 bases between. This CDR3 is CASSISGNTGELFF. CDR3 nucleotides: TGCGCCAGCAGCATTAGCGGGAACACCGGGGAGCTGTTTTTT.

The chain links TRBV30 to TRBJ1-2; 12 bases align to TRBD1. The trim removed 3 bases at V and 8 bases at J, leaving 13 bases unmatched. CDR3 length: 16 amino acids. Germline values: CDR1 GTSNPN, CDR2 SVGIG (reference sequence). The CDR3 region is CAWSLTGTGGAGGYTF. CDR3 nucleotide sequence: TGTGCCTGGAGCCTAACCGGGACAGGGGGCGCAGGAGGCTACACCTTC.

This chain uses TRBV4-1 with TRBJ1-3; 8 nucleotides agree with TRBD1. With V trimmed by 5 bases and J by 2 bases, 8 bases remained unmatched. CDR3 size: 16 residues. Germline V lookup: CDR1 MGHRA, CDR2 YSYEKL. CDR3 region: CASSVGRQGTGNTIYF. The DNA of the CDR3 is TGCGCCAGCAGCGTAGGCAGACAGGGGACTGGAAACACCATATATTTT.

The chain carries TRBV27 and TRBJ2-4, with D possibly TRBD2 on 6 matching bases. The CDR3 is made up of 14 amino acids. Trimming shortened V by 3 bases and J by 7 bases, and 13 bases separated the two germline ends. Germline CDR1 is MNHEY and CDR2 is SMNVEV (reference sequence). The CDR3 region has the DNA TGTGCCAGCAGTTTCCCGGGAGTTGGGAACATTCAGTACTTC. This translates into CASSFPGVGNIQYF.

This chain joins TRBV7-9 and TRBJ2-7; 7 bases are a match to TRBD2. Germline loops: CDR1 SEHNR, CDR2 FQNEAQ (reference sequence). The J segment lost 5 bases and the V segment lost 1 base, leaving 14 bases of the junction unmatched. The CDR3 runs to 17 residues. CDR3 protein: CASSLVTGLLITHEQYF. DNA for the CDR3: TGTGCCAGCAGCTTAGTAACGGGACTACTAATCACCCACGAGCAGTACTTC.

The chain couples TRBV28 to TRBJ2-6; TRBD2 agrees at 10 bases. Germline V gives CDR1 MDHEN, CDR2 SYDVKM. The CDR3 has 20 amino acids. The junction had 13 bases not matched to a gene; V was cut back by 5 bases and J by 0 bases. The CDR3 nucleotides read TGTGCCAGCAGTATCGGACTAGCGGATGTCTATCTCTCTGGGGCCAACGTCCTGACTTTC. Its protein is CASSIGLADVYLSGANVLTF.

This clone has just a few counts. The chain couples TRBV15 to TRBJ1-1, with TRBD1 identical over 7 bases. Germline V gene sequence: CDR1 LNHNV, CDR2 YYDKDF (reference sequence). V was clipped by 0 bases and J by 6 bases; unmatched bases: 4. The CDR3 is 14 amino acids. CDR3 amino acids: CATSRDLGGPEAFF. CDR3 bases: TGTGCCACCAGCAGAGATTTAGGGGGCCCTGAAGCTTTCTTT.

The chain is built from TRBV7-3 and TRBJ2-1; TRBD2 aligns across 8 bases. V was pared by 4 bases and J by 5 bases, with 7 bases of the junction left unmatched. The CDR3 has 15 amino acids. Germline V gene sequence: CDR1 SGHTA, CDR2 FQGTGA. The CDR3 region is CASSWGSGGHNEQFF. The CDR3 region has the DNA TGTGCCAGCAGCTGGGGGAGCGGGGGACACAATGAGCAGTTCTTC.

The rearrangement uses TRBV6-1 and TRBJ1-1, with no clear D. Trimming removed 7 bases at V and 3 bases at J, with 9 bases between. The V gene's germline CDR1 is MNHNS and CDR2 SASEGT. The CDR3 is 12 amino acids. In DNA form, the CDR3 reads TGTGCCAGCACCCTGCGGGACACTGAAGCTTTCTTT. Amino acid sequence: CASTLRDTEAFF.